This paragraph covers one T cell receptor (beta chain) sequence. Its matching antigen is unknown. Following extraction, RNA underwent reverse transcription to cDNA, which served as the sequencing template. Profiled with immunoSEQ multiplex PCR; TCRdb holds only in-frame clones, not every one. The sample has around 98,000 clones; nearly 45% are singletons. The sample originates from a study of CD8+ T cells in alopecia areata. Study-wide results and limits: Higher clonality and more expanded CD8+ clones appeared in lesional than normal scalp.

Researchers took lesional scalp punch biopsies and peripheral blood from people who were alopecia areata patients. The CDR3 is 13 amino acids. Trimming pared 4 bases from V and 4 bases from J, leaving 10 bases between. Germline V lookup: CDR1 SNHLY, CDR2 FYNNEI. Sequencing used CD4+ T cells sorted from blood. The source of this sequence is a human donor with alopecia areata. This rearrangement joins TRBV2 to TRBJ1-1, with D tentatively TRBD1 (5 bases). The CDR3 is CASSVGGGTEAFF. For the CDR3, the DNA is TGTGCCAGCAGTGTCGGGGGGGGCACTGAAGCTTTCTTT.